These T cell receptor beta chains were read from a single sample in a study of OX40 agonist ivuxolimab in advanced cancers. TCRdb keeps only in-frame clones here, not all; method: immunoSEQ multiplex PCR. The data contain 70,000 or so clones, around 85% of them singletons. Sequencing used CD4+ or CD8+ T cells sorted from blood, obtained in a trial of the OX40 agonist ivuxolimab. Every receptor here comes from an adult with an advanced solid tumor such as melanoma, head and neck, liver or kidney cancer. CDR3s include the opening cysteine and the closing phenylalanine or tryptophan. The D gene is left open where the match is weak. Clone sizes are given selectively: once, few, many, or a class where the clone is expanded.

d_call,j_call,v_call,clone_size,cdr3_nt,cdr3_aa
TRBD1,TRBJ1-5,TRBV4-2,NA,TGTGCCAGCAGCCAAGGGTCGGGACAGGGTGTCAGCAATCAGCCCCAGCATTTT,CASSQGSGQGVSNQPQHF
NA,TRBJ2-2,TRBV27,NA,TGTGCCAGCAGTTTTCACGGAGCGAGGACTAACTTGAACACCGGGGAGCTGTTTTTT,CASSFHGARTNLNTGELFF
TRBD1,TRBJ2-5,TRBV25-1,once,TGTGCCAGCAATCAGGGGGCGCTCCAAGAGACCCAGTACTTC,CASNQGALQETQYF
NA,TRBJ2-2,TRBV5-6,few,TGTGCCAGCAGCGCGACAACAGGAGCGAACACCGGGGAGCTGTTTTTT,CASSATTGANTGELFF
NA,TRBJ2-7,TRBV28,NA,TGTGCCAGCAGTACTTGGGGGGGCAGCTCCTACGAGCAGTACTTC,CASSTWGGSSYEQYF
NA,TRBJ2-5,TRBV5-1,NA,TGCGCCAGCAATAAGAGGGGGGGAGAGACCCAGTACTTC,CASNKRGGETQYF
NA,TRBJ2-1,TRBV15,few,TGTGCCACCAGCAGAGTAGCGAGGGGGGGAAACAATGAGCAGTTCTTC,CATSRVARGGNNEQFF
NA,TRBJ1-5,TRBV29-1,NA,TGCAGCGTTGTTGAAGGGGGCAATCAGCCCCAGCATTTT,CSVVEGGNQPQHF
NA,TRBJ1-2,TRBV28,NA,TGTGCCAGCACCCCCCGGCCCCATCCCTATGGCTACACCTTC,CASTPRPHPYGYTF
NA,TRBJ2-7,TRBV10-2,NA,TGCGCCAGCAGTGAGTTGGGGCAGGGGTCCTACGAGCAGTACTTC,CASSELGQGSYEQYF
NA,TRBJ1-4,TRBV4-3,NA,TGCGCCAGCAGCCAAGAGATAAGGAGAAAAGATGTACTGTTTTTT,CASSQEIRRKDVLFF
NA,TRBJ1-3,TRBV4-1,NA,TGCGCCAGCAGCCAAGCCCCGGCGTCTGGAAACACCATATATTTT,CASSQAPASGNTIYF
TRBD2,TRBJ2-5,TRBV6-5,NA,TGTGCCAGCAGCCTCACTAGCGGGAGGTTTGAGACCCAGTACTTC,CASSLTSGRFETQYF
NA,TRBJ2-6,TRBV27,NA,TGTGCCAGCAATTCGATATATCCTGGGGCCAACGTCCTGACTTTC,CASNSIYPGANVLTF
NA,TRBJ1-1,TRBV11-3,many,TGTGCCAGCAGCTTAGGAGGGAACACTGAAGCTTTCTTT,CASSLGGNTEAFF
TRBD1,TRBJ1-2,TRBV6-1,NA,TGTGCCAGCAGTGAACGGGACAGCGTAAGCTATGGCTACACCTTC,CASSERDSVSYGYTF
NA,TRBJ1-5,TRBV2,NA,TGTGCCAGCAGTCCTAATGGACGGGGATCATGGCCCCAGCATTTT,CASSPNGRGSWPQHF
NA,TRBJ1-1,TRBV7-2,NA,TGTGCCAGCAGCTTAGCTTGGGGACAGAACACTGAAGCTTTCTTT,CASSLAWGQNTEAFF
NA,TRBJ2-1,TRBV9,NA,TGTGCCAGCAGCATGACTGGGGTTTACAATGAGCAGTTCTTC,CASSMTGVYNEQFF
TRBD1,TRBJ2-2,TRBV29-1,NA,TGCAGCGGGAAACAGGGGTGGAACACCGGGGAGCTGTTTTTT,CSGKQGWNTGELFF
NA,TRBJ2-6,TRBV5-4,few,TGTGCCAGCACCCAGCCTGGTGCAGGGACTCACTCTGGGGCCAACGTCCTGACTTTC,CASTQPGAGTHSGANVLTF
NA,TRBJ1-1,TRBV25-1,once,TGTGCCAGCAGTGAATCTGGGGGCGCGAATGCTTTCTTT,CASSESGGANAFF
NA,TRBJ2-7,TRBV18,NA,TGTGCCAGCTCACCACCCGGGATACCCGACGAGCAGTACTTC,CASSPPGIPDEQYF
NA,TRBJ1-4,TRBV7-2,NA,TGTGCCAGCAGCTTAGTCCCTCCGACAGCCGCTAATGAAAAACTGTTTTTT,CASSLVPPTAANEKLFF
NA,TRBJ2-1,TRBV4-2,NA,TGTGCCAGCAGCCCGCTCCCGAGCTCCTACAATGAGCAGTTCTTC,CASSPLPSSYNEQFF
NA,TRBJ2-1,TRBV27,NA,TGTGCCAGCAGTATCTCTGAGGGGGGGATATACAATGAGCAGTTCTTC,CASSISEGGIYNEQFF
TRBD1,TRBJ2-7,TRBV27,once,TGTGCCAGCAGTTTGGGGACAGGGGGCGACTACGAGCAGTACTTC,CASSLGTGGDYEQYF
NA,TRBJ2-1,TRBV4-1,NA,TGCGCCAGCAGCCAAGGGGGGGTCCGCTCCTACAATGAGCAGTTCTTC,CASSQGGVRSYNEQFF
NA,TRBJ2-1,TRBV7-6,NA,TGTGCCAGCAGCTTAGGTGCGATGGGAAACAATGAGCAGTTCTTC,CASSLGAMGNNEQFF
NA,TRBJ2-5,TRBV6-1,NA,TGTGCCAGCAGTGAAAGTGGGGGGGCACAAGAGACCCAGTACTTC,CASSESGGAQETQYF
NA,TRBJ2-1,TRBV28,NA,TGTGCCAGCAGTTCCAGAGATGAGCAGTTCTTC,CASSSRDEQFF
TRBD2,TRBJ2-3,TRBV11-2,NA,TGTGCCAGCAGCTTAGAGGGACTAGCGGGGGGGCGAGATACGCAGTATTTT,CASSLEGLAGGRDTQYF
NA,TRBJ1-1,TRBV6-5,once,TGTGCCAGCAGTTACGGACATATGAACACTGAAGCTTTCTTT,CASSYGHMNTEAFF
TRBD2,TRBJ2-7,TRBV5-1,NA,TGCGCCAGCAGCTGGACTAGTACGGACGAGCAGTACTTC,CASSWTSTDEQYF
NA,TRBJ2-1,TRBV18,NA,TGTGCCAGCTCACCACGGTCAGATGAGCAGTTCTTC,CASSPRSDEQFF
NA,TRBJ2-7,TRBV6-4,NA,TGTGCCAGCAGTTTCCCGGGTGCCGCGTACTTC,CASSFPGAAYF
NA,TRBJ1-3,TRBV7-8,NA,TGTGCCAGCAGCGCCGCAGTGAAGGTTATTGGAAACACCATATATTTT,CASSAAVKVIGNTIYF
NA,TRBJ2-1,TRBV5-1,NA,TGCGCCAGCCAAGGGGGTCCAGACACTGAGCAGTTCTTC,CASQGGPDTEQFF
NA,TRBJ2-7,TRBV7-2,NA,TGTGCCAGCAGCTTCAGGGTTCTGTTGCGGGCGGAGAGCTACGAGCAGTACTTC,CASSFRVLLRAESYEQYF
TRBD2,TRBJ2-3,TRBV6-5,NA,TGTGCCAGCGAAGTGGCGGGGGGAGGCACGCAGTATTTT,CASEVAGGGTQYF
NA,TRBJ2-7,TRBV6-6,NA,TGTGCCAGCAGTTCCTCGAACGAGCAGTACTTC,CASSSSNEQYF
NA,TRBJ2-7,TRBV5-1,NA,TGCGCCAGCGGTTCCCGGGACCTCTCATCCGAGCAGTACTTC,CASGSRDLSSEQYF
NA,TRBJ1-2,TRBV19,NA,TGTGCCAGTAGGAGGGTAGGTGGCTACACCTTC,CASRRVGGYTF
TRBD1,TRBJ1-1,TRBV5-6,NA,TGTGCCAGCAGCTTGGTGTATGGACAGGGGGCTTTCGCTGAAGCTTTCTTT,CASSLVYGQGAFAEAFF
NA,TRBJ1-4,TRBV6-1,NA,TGTGCCAGCAGACAGGGTCGGGGGGGTGAAAAACTGTTTTTT,CASRQGRGGEKLFF
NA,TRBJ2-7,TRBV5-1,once,TGCGCCAGCAGCTTGGCAGGGAATACGTACGAGCAGTACTTC,CASSLAGNTYEQYF
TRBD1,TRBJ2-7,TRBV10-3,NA,TGTGCCATCAGTTGGGACAGGGGGTTAAGGGAGCAGTACTTC,CAISWDRGLREQYF
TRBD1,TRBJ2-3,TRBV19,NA,TGTGCCAGTAGTAGGGGACAGAGTTCCTTGGCGCAGTATTTT,CASSRGQSSLAQYF
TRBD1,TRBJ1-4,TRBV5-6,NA,TGTGCCAGCAGCTTGGTCGGGACAGCAAATGAAAAACTGTTTTTT,CASSLVGTANEKLFF
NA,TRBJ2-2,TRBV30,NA,TGTGCCTGGGGGTGGGGCACCGGGGAGCTGTTTTTT,CAWGWGTGELFF
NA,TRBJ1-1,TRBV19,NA,TGTGCCACCACAGGGAAAACTGAAGCTTTCTTT,CATTGKTEAFF
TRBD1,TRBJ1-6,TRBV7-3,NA,TGTGCCAGCAGCTTTGGGACAGGGTCTGGGGGTAATTCACCCCTCCACTTT,CASSFGTGSGGNSPLHF
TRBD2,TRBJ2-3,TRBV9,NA,TGTGCCTCCAGCGGGGGGTCCACAGATACGCAGTATTTT,CASSGGSTDTQYF
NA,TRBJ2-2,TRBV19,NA,TGTGCCAGTAGTATAGGTTCGGGGTCCGGGGAGCTGTTTTTT,CASSIGSGSGELFF
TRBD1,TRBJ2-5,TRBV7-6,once,TGTGCCAGCAGCTCGGGACAGGGAGTTCAAGAGACCCAGTACTTC,CASSSGQGVQETQYF
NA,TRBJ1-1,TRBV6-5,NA,TGTGCCAGCAGCCCTATCTGGGCGAGGAACACTGAAGCTTTCTTT,CASSPIWARNTEAFF
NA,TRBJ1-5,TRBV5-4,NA,TGTGCCAGCAGCTCGAGCCCCAATCAGCCCCAGCATTTT,CASSSSPNQPQHF